What follows are 27 T cell receptor beta chains derived from one specimen sequenced in a study of OX40 agonist ivuxolimab in advanced cancers. Profiling relied on immunoSEQ multiplex PCR, and the TCRdb table lists in-frame clones only, not all of them. Among more than 45,000 clones listed, 80% to 85% were seen once. The input for sequencing was CD4+ or CD8+ T cells sorted from blood, taken in a trial of the OX40 agonist ivuxolimab. The receptors shown here come from an adult with an advanced solid tumor such as melanoma, head and neck, liver or kidney cancer.

The table lists this clone with a count of one. V usage is TRBV5-1 and J usage is TRBJ2-7, with D perhaps matching TRBD2 (7 bases). From germline, CDR1 is SGHRS and CDR2 YFSETQ. Trimming stripped 5 bases from V and 7 bases from J, with 16 bases between. CDR3 length: 13 amino acids. The CDR3 coding sequence is TGCGCCAGCAGGCAGGCGGGGGCGCGAGAGCAGTACTTC. Protein sequence: CASRQAGAREQYF. The full variable domain, in which reference TRBV5-1 and TRBJ2-7 provide the parts outside the CDR3, is KAGVTQTPRYLIKTRGQQVTLSCSPISGHRSVSWYQQTPGQGLQFLFEYFSETQRNKGNFPGRFSGRQFSNSRSEMNVSTLELGDSALYLCASRQAGAREQYFGPGTRLTVT.

This clone is a singleton in its sample. The rearrangement joins TRBV9 to TRBJ2-1; 7 nucleotides agree with TRBD1. The CDR3 runs 16 residues. The V segment lost 5 bases and the J segment 9 bases; nucleotides outside the gene matches: 17. Per the germline V gene, CDR1 is SGDLS and CDR2 is YYNGEE. The CDR3 loop reads CASREPKGAMAPEQFF. DNA of the CDR3: TGTGCCAGCAGAGAGCCGAAGGGGGCGATGGCTCCTGAGCAGTTCTTC.

The rearrangement links TRBV7-9 to TRBJ2-5; D perhaps matches TRBD1 (5 bases). This CDR3 has 14 residues. Germline V gene lookup returns CDR1 SEHNR and CDR2 FQNEAQ (reference sequence). V shed 3 bases and J shed 3 bases, with 11 bases lying between them. CDR3 loop: CASSFTPDKETQYF. The CDR3 region has the DNA TGTGCCAGCAGCTTCACACCGGACAAAGAGACCCAGTACTTC.

V and J are TRBV7-2 and TRBJ2-2, with 9 bases aligning to TRBD2. Germline V gene lookup returns CDR1 SGHTA and CDR2 FQGNSA. This CDR3 has 14 residues. Trimming at V came to 2 bases and at J to 8 bases, leaving 3 bases not matched to a gene. Here the CDR3 reads CASSLFTSGGELFF. The CDR3, as DNA: TGTGCCAGCAGCTTATTTACTAGCGGGGGGGAGCTGTTTTTT.

The chain recombines TRBV30 with TRBJ1-5; D gene uncertain. Trimming stripped 1 base from V and 2 bases from J, with 6 bases between. Germline V gene sequence: CDR1 GTSNPN, CDR2 SVGIG (reference sequence). The CDR3 is 13 amino acids. In DNA form, the CDR3 reads TGTGCCTGGAGTGGACGGGGCAATCAGCCCCAGCATTTT. Residues: CAWSGRGNQPQHF.

The chain combines TRBV29-1 with TRBJ2-3, with TRBD1 matching over 10 bases. Germline trimming cut 6 bases from V and 0 bases from J; bases unmatched to any gene: 0. This CDR3 has 13 amino acids. Germline V CDR1 and CDR2: SQVTM, ANQGSEA. Here the CDR3 DNA reads TGCAGCGTGGACAGGGGGAGCACAGATACGCAGTATTTT. Its translation is CSVDRGSTDTQYF.

Here the CDR3 reads CASSYGGPQWDGYTF. DNA for the CDR3: TGTGCCAGCAGTTACGGGGGTCCTCAGTGGGATGGCTACACCTTC. The chain carries TRBV6-5 and TRBJ1-2, with D maybe TRBD1 (5 bases). This CDR3 spans 15 amino acids. In germline, CDR1 is MNHEY, CDR2 SVGAGI. Trimming stripped 2 bases from V and 6 bases from J, with 16 bases between.

The V gene is TRBV27, the J gene TRBJ2-1; 7 positions agree with TRBD2. This CDR3 is built from 15 residues. CDR1 is MNHEY and CDR2 is SMNVEV in the germline V gene (reference sequence). J was trimmed by 8 bases and V by 3 bases; bases with no gene match: 10. CDR3 coding DNA: TGTGCCAGCAGTTTCGGTGCGGGAGTTCGTTATGAGCAGTTCTTC. Encoded protein: CASSFGAGVRYEQFF.

By its share, this clone is medium-sized. The rearrangement joins TRBV10-2 to TRBJ2-1, with TRBD2 matching over 7 bases. Trimming removed 6 bases from V and 1 base from J; junction bases left unmatched: 9. This CDR3 contains 16 residues. Germline V gives CDR1 WSHSY, CDR2 SAAADI. CDR3 residues: CASRGLADISYNEQFF. CDR3 nucleotides: TGCGCCAGCAGGGGCCTAGCGGATATATCCTACAATGAGCAGTTCTTC.

The chain recombines TRBV6-5 with TRBJ2-7; 8 nucleotides align to TRBD1. Germline trimming cut 1 base from V and 6 bases from J; bases unmatched to any gene: 8. Germline V lookup: CDR1 MNHEY, CDR2 SVGAGI. This CDR3 spans 15 amino acids. The chain's CDR3 is CASSYLSDRAAEQYF. The CDR3 coding sequence is TGTGCCAGCAGTTACTTATCGGACAGGGCAGCCGAGCAGTACTTC.

This sequence joins TRBV19 and TRBJ2-1; no reliable D call. The V gene lost 9 bases and the J gene lost 0 bases, with 21 bases spanning the gap. Per germline, CDR1 LNHDA and CDR2 SQIVND (reference sequence). This CDR3 has 17 residues. This CDR3 reads CASAPMSAAGSYNEQFF. In DNA form, the CDR3 reads TGTGCCAGCGCGCCCATGAGCGCGGCTGGCTCCTACAATGAGCAGTTCTTC.

The rearrangement uses TRBV13 and TRBJ2-3; TRBD2 matches 8 bases. J gave up 3 bases and V 4 bases, and 6 bases lay outside the gene matches. The CDR3 has 15 residues. In germline, CDR1 is PRHDT, CDR2 FYEKMQ (reference sequence). As DNA, the CDR3 is TGTGCCAGCAGCTCTCCGGGACTAGGGACAGATACGCAGTATTTT. This codes for CASSSPGLGTDTQYF.

V and J are TRBV27 and TRBJ2-6; D may be TRBD1 (6 bases). The V gene lost 3 bases and the J gene lost 6 bases, with 15 bases spanning the gap. Germline V gene data show CDR1 as MNHEY and CDR2 as SMNVEV (reference sequence). The CDR3 covers 16 residues. The CDR3 coding sequence is TGTGCCAGCAGTTTGGGCAGGGGATGGGCGGCCAACGTCCTGACTTTC. Translated, it gives CASSLGRGWAANVLTF.

The chain is built from TRBV5-8 and TRBJ2-5, with D possibly TRBD1 on 5 matching bases. CDR1 and CDR2 from the germline V gene are SGHTS and YDEGEE. This CDR3 is built from 16 residues. Trimming stripped 4 bases from V and 2 bases from J, with 18 bases between. CDR3 DNA sequence: TGTGCCAGCAGCCCGCGACAGAGACCTACACAAGAGACCCAGTACTTC. It translates to CASSPRQRPTQETQYF.

The chain combines TRBV18 with TRBJ1-2; D is ambiguous. This CDR3 comprises 15 residues. Germline values: CDR1 KGHSH, CDR2 LQKENI. The V and J ends lost 3 bases and 7 bases respectively, with 18 bases between them. CDR3 amino acids: CASSPPAGEYGGYTF. CDR3 DNA: TGTGCCAGCTCACCCCCGGCAGGAGAATACGGTGGCTACACCTTC.

V is TRBV4-1 and J is TRBJ2-2, with 10 bases that match TRBD1. The junction had 7 bases not matched to a gene; V was cut back by 2 bases and J by 7 bases. Germline CDR1 MGHRA, CDR2 YSYEKL. The CDR3 sequence is 16 residues long. The CDR3 nucleotides read TGCGCCAGCAGCCAACCGGGACAGGGGAGGATCGGGGAGCTGTTTTTT. Its translation: CASSQPGQGRIGELFF.

This clone occurred a few times. The rearrangement links TRBV29-1 to TRBJ1-2, with D unclear. Germline lookup yields CDR1 SQVTM and CDR2 ANQGSEA. V shed 7 bases and J shed 1 base, with 13 bases lying between them. This CDR3 has 13 amino acids. The CDR3 sequence: CSAALGFNYGYTF. For the CDR3, the DNA is TGCAGCGCGGCGCTGGGATTTAACTATGGCTACACCTTC.

The chain has TRBV5-1 and TRBJ2-3, with 9 bases aligning to TRBD2. The CDR3 contains 16 residues. The V and J ends lost 0 bases and 4 bases, in that order; junction bases with no gene match: 6. Germline assignment: CDR1 SGHRS and CDR2 YFSETQ. CDR3 in DNA: TGCGCCAGCAGCTTGGTGGCGGGAGGGCAATCAGATACGCAGTATTTT. Translation gives CASSLVAGGQSDTQYF.

The gene calls are TRBV9 and TRBJ2-6; perhaps TRBD1 as D (5 bases). V lost 2 bases to trimming and J lost 2 bases, with 14 bases between them. The CDR3 contains 17 residues. Germline V lookup: CDR1 SGDLS, CDR2 YYNGEE. CDR3 region: CASSVRTRGTGANVLTF. Written as DNA, the CDR3 is TGTGCCAGCAGCGTTAGGACAAGGGGCACTGGGGCCAACGTCCTGACTTTC.

This clone was detected a few times. V and J are TRBV15 and TRBJ1-2; 7 nucleotides align to TRBD1. Germline lookup yields CDR1 LNHNV and CDR2 YYDKDF (reference sequence). Trimming removed 2 bases from V and 7 bases from J; junction bases left unmatched: 10. The CDR3 totals 15 residues. The CDR3 DNA follows: TGTGCCACCAGCAGACGCTTTGGACAGGCTGGTGGCTACACCTTC. The encoded protein is CATSRRFGQAGGYTF.

V usage is TRBV5-1 and J usage is TRBJ2-3; 7 bases match TRBD1. Germline V gene sequence: CDR1 SGHRS, CDR2 YFSETQ. Trimming removed 4 bases from V and 6 bases from J; junction bases left unmatched: 5. This CDR3 contains 13 residues. Written as DNA, the CDR3 is TGCGCCAGCAGCCGGACAGGCTCCGATACGCAGTATTTT. This encodes CASSRTGSDTQYF.

The table lists this clone with a few counts. The CDR3 DNA follows: TGCGCCAGCAGCTTCCCTCGGGACTCGGCCCACAATGAGCAGTTCTTC. Its translation is CASSFPRDSAHNEQFF. V usage is TRBV5-1 and J usage is TRBJ2-1; maybe TRBD2 (6 bases). This CDR3 spans 16 amino acids. Looked up from germline, CDR1 is SGHRS and CDR2 is YFSETQ. The germline V and J ends were trimmed by 2 bases and 5 bases, with 17 bases remaining between them. Looking up the rest from reference TRBV5-1 and TRBJ2-1 gives the full variable domain: KAGVTQTPRYLIKTRGQQVTLSCSPISGHRSVSWYQQTPGQGLQFLFEYFSETQRNKGNFPGRFSGRQFSNSRSEMNVSTLELGDSALYLCASSFPRDSAHNEQFFGPGTRLTVL.

This clone was seen a handful of times. This chain joins TRBV11-2 and TRBJ2-2; the match to TRBD1 covers 7 bases. Trimming removed 3 bases from V and 3 bases from J; junction bases left unmatched: 7. The CDR3 has 16 amino acids. CDR1 is SGHAT and CDR2 is FQNNGV in the germline V gene. CDR3 nucleotides: TGTGCCAGCAGCTTCTATGGGGGACAGCACACCGGGGAGCTGTTTTTT. Residues: CASSFYGGQHTGELFF.

This clone was recorded once. V gene TRBV6-5 combines with J gene TRBJ1-3; unclear D gene. The CDR3 extends over 15 amino acids. The germline V gene encodes CDR1 MNHEY and CDR2 SVGAGI. V was shortened by 2 bases and J by 0 bases, with 8 bases between the two germline ends. Here the CDR3 DNA reads TGTGCCAGCAGTTACGGACGGAACTCTGGAAACACCATATATTTT. It encodes CASSYGRNSGNTIYF.

V usage is TRBV5-4 and J usage is TRBJ2-3, with 7 bases identical to TRBD1. The CDR3 contains 14 residues. With 4 bases clipped from V and 2 bases from J, the junction kept 4 bases outside the gene matches. The germline V gene has CDR1 SGHNT and CDR2 YYREEE (reference sequence). The CDR3: CASSETGNTDTQYF. In DNA form, the CDR3 reads TGTGCCAGCAGCGAGACAGGGAACACAGATACGCAGTATTTT. Complete variable domain (other parts from reference TRBV5-4 and TRBJ2-3): ETGVTQSPTHLIKTRGQQVTLRCSSQSGHNTVSWYQQALGQGPQFIFQYYREEENGRGNFPPRFSGLQFPNYSSELNVNALELDDSALYLCASSETGNTDTQYFGPGTRLTVL.

This chain connects TRBV12-5 to TRBJ2-1; D perhaps matches TRBD1 (6 bases). This CDR3 has 13 residues. The germline V gene has CDR1 LGHNT and CDR2 FRNRAP. V lost 0 bases to trimming and J lost 10 bases, with 10 bases between them. The CDR3 spells CASGLVARGEQFF. The CDR3 bases are TGTGCTAGTGGTTTGGTTGCGAGGGGGGAGCAGTTCTTC.

This clone has only one observation. This chain joins TRBV23-1 and TRBJ1-2; D is perhaps TRBD1 (6 bases). TRBV23-1 is sorted into the ORF group, with uncertain function. Trimming shortened V by 4 bases and J by 4 bases, and 16 bases separated the two germline ends. This CDR3 contains 15 residues. CDR3 bases: TGCGCCAGCAGTCTTTATGACAGGTTCATCTATGGCTACACCTTC. Its protein product is CASSLYDRFIYGYTF.